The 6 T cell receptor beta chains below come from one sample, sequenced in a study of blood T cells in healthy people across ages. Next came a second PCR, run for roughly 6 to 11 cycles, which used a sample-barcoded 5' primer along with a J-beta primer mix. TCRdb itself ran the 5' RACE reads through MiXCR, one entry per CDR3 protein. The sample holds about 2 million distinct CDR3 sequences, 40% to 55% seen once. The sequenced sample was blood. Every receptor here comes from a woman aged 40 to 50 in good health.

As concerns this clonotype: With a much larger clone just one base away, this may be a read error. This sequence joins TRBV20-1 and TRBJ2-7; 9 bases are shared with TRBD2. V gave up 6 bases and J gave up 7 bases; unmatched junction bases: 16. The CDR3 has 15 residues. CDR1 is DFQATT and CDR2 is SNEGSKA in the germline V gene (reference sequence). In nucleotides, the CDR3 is TGCAGTGCGCGGCGGGGGGGAGGCTCCTACAATGAGCAGTACTTC. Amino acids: CSARRGGGSYNEQYF.

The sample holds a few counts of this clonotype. CDR3 region: CASSWARRGRETQYF. In DNA form, the CDR3 reads TGTGCCAGCAGCTGGGCCCGCAGGGGACGAGAGACCCAGTACTTC. The V gene is TRBV11-2, the J gene TRBJ2-5; D is perhaps TRBD1 (6 bases). This CDR3 is built from 15 residues. Trimming took off 4 bases at V and 4 bases at J, with 16 bases between the two ends. Looked up from germline, CDR1 is SGHAT and CDR2 is FQNNGV.

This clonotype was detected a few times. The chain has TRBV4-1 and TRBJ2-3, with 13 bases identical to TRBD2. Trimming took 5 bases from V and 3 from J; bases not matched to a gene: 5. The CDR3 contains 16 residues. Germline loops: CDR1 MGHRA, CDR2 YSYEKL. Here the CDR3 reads CASSGGLAGATDTQYF. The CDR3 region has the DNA TGCGCCAGCAGCGGAGGACTAGCGGGGGCTACAGATACGCAGTATTTT.

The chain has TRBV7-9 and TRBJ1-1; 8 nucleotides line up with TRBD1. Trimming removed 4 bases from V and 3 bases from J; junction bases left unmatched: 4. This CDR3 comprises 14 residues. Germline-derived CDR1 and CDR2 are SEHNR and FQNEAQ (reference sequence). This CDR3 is CASSYSGGDTEAFF. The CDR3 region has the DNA TGTGCCAGCAGCTATTCAGGGGGCGACACTGAAGCTTTCTTT.

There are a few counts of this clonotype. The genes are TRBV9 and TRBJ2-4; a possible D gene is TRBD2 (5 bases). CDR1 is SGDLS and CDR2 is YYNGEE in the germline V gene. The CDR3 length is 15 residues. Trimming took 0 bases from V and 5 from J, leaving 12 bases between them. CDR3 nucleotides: TGTGCCAGCAGCGTAGAAGGGAGCCGAGAAAACATTCAGTACTTC. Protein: CASSVEGSRENIQYF.

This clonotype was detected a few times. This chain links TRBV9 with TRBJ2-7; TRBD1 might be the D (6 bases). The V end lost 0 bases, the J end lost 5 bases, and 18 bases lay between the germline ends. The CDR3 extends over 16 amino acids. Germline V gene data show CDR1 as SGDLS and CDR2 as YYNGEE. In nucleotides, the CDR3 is TGTGCCAGCAGCGTAGGATACAGGGAGTATGACGACGAGCAGTACTTC. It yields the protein CASSVGYREYDDEQYF.